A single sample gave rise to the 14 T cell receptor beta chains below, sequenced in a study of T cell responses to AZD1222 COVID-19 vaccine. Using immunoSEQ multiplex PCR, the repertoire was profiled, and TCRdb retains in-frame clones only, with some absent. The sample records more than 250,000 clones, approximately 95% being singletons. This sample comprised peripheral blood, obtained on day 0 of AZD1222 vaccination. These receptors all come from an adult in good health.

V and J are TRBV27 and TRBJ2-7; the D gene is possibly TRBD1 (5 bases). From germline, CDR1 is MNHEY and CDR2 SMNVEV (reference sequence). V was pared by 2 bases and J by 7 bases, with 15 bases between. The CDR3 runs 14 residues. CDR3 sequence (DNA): TGTGCCAGCAGTTTAGACAGATTCCTACTGGAGCAGTACTTC. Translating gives CASSLDRFLLEQYF.

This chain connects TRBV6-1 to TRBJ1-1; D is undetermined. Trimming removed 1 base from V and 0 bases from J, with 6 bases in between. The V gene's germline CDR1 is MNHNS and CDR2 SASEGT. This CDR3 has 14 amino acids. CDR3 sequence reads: CASSEDNMNTEAFF. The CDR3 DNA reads TGTGCCAGCAGTGAAGACAACATGAACACTGAAGCTTTCTTT.

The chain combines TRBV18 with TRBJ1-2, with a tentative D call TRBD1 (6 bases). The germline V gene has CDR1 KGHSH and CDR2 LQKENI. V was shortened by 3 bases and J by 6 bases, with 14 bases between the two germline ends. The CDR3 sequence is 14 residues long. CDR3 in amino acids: CASSPGAGVNGYTF. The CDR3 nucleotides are TGTGCCAGCTCACCCGGGGCAGGGGTAAATGGCTACACCTTC.

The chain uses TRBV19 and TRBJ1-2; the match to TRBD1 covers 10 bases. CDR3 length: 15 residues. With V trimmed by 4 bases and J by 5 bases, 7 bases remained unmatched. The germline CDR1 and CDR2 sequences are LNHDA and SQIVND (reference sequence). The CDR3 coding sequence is TGTGCCAGTAGTACGTCGGGACAGGGGCCTTATGGCTACACCTTC. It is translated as CASSTSGQGPYGYTF.

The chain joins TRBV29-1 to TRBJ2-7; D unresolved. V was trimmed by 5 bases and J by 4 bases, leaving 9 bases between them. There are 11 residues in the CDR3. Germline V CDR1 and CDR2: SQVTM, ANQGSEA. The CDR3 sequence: CSVLTEYEQYF. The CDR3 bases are TGCAGCGTTTTAACGGAATACGAGCAGTACTTC.

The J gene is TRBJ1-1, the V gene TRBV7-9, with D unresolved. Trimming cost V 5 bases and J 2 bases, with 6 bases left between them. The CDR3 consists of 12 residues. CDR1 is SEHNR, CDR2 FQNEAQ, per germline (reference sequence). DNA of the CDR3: TGTGCCAGCAGCATGTCCAACACTGAAGCTTTCTTT. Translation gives CASSMSNTEAFF. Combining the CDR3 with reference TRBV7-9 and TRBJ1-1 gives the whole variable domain DTGVSQNPRHKITKRGQNVTFRCDPISEHNRLYWYRQTLGQGPEFLTYFQNEAQLEKSRLLSDRFSAERPKGSFSTLEIQRTEQGDSAMYLCASSMSNTEAFFGQGTRLTVV.

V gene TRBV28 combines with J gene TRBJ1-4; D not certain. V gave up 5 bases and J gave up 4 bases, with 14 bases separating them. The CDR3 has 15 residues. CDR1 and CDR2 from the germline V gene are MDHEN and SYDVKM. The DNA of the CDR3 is TGTGCCAGCAGTGCCCCGGGAGGGTTTAATGAAAAACTGTTTTTT. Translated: CASSAPGGFNEKLFF.

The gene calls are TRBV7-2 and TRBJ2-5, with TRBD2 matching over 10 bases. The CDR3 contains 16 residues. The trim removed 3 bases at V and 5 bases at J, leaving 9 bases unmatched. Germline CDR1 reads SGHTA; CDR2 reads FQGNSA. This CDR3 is CASSFTSGISSETQYF. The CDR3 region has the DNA TGTGCCAGCAGCTTTACTAGCGGGATCAGCTCGGAGACCCAGTACTTC. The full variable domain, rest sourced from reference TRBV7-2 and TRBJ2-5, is GAGVSQSPSNKVTEKGKDVELRCDPISGHTALYWYRQSLGQGLEFLIYFQGNSAPDKSGLPSDRFSAERTGGSVSTLTIQRTQQEDSAVYLCASSFTSGISSETQYFGPGTRLLVL.

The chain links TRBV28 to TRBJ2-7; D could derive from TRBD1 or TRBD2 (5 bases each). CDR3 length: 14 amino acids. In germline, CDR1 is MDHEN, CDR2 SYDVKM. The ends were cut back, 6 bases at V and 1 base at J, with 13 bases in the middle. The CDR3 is CASRPGRVSYEQYF. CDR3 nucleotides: TGTGCCAGCAGGCCGGGACGGGTGTCCTACGAGCAGTACTTC.

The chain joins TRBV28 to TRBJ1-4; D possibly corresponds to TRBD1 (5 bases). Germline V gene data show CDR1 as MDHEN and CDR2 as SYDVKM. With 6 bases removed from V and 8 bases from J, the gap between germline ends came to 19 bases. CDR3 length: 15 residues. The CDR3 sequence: CASRLAGTSGEKLFF. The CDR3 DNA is TGTGCCAGCAGACTCGCCGGGACCTCGGGGGAAAAACTGTTTTTT.

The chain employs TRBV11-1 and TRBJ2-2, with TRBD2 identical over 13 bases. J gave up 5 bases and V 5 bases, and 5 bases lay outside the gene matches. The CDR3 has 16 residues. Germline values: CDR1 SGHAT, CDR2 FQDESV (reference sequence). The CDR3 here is CASSPRTSGSTGELFF. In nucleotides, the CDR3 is TGTGCCAGCAGCCCCAGGACTAGCGGGAGTACCGGGGAGCTGTTTTTT.

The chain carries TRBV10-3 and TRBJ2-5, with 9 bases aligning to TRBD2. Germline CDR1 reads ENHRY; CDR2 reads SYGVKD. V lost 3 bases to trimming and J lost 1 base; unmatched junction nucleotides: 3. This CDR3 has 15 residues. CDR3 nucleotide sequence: TGTGCCATCAGTGATCAGCGGGGGGCCCAAGAGACCCAGTACTTC. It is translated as CAISDQRGAQETQYF.

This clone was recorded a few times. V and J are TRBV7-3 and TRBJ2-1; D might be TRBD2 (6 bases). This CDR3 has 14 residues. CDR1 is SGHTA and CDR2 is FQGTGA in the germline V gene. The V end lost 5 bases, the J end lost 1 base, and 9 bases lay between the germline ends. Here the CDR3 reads CASSPGGSYNEQFF. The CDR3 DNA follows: TGTGCCAGCAGCCCTGGAGGGTCCTACAATGAGCAGTTCTTC.

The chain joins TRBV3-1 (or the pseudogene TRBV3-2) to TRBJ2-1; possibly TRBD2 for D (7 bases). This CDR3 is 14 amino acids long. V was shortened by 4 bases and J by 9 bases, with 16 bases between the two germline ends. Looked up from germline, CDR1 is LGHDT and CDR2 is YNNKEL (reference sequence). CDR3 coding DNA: TGTGCCAGCAGCCCCCTGGGGGCGGGGGTTGAGCAGTTCTTC. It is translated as CASSPLGAGVEQFF.